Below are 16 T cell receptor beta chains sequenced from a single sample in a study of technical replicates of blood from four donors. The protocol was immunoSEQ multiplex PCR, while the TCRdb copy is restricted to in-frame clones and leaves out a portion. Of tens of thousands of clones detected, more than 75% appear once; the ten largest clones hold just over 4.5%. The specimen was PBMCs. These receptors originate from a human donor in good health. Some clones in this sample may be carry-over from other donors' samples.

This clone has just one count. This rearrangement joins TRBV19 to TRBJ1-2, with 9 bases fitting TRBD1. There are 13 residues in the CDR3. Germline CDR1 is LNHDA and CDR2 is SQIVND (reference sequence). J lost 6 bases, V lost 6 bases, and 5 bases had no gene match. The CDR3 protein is CASSMGQGDGYTF. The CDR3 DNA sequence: TGTGCCAGTAGCATGGGACAGGGAGATGGCTACACCTTC.

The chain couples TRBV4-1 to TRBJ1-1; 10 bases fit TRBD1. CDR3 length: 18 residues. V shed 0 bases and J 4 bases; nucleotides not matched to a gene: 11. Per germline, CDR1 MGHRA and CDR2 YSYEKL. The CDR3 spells CASSQDPPLTGGGTEAFF. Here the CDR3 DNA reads TGCGCCAGCAGCCAAGACCCACCCTTGACAGGGGGCGGCACTGAAGCTTTCTTT.

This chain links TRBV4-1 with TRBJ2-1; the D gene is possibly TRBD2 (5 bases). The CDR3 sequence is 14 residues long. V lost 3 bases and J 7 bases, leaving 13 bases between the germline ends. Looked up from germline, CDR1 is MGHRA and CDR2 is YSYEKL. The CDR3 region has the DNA TGCGCCAGCAGCCAGGGCCCCTCGGGGAATGAGCAGTTCTTC. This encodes CASSQGPSGNEQFF.

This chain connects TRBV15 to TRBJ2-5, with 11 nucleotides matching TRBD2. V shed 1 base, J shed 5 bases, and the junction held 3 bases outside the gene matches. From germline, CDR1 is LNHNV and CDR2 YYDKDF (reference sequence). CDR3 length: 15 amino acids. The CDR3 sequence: CATSRVAGGLETQYF. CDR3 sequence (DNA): TGTGCCACCAGCAGAGTAGCGGGGGGGTTGGAGACCCAGTACTTC.

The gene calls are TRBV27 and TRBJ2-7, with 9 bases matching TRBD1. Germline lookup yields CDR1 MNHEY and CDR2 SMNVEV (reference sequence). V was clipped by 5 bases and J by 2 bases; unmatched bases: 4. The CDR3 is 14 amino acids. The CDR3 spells CASSVTGGTYEQYF. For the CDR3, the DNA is TGTGCCAGCAGTGTCACAGGGGGCACCTACGAGCAGTACTTC.

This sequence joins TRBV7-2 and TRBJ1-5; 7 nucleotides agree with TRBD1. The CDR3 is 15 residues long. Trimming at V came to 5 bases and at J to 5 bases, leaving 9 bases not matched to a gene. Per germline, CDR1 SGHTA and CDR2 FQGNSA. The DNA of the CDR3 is TGTGCCAGCAGCCCCGTTACAGGGGTGGATCAGCCCCAGCATTTT. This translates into CASSPVTGVDQPQHF.

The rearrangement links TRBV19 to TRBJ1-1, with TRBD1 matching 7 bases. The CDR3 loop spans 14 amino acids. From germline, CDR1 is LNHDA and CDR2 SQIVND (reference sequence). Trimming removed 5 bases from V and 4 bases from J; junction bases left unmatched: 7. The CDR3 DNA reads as TGTGCCAGTAGTCCGCGGACAGGCCCCACTGAAGCTTTCTTT. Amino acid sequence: CASSPRTGPTEAFF.

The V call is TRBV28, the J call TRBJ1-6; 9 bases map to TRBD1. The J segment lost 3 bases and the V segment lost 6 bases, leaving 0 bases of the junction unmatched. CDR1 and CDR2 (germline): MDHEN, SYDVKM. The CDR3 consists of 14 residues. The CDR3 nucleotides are TGTGCCAGCAGGACAGGGGGCTATAATTCACCCCTCCACTTT. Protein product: CASRTGGYNSPLHF.

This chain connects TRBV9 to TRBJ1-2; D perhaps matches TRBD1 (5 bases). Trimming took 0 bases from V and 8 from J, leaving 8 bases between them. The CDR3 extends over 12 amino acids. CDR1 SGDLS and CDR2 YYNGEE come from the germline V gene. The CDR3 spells CASSVVAGGYTF. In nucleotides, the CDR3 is TGTGCCAGCAGCGTAGTTGCAGGGGGCTACACCTTC.

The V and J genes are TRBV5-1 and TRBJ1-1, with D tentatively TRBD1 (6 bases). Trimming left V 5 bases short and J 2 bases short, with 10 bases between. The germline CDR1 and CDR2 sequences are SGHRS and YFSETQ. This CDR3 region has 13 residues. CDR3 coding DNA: TGCGCCAGCAGACCGGACAGCAACACTGAAGCTTTCTTT. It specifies CASRPDSNTEAFF.

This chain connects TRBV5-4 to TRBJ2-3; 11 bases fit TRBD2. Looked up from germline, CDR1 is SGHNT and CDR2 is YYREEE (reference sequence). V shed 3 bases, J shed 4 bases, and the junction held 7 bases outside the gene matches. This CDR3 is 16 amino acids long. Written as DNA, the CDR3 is TGTGCCAGCAGCTCCCCGACTAGCGGGACCCCAGATACGCAGTATTTT. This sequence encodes CASSSPTSGTPDTQYF.

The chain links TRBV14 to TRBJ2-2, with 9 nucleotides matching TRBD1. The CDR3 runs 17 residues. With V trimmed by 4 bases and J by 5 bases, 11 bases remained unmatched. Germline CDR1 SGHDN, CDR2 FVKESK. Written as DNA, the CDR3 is TGTGCCAGCAGCCTGGCGCGCGACAGGGGGAGGACCGGGGAGCTGTTTTTT. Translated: CASSLARDRGRTGELFF.

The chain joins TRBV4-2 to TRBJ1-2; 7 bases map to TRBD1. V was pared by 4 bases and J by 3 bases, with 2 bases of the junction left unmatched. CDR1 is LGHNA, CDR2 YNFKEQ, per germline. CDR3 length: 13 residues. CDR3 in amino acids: CASSPTGDYGYTF. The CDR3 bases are TGTGCCAGCAGCCCCACAGGGGACTATGGCTACACCTTC.

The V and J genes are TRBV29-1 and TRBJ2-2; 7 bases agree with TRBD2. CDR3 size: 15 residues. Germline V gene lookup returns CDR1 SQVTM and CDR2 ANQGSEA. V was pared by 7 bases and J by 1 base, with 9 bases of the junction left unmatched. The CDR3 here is CSASTSPENTGELFF. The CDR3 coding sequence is TGCAGCGCGTCGACTAGCCCAGAGAACACCGGGGAGCTGTTTTTT.

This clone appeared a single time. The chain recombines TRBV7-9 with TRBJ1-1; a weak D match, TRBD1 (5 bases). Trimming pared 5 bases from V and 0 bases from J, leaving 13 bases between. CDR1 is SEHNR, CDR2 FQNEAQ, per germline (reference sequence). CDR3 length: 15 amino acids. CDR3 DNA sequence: TGTGCCAGCAGCCCCCCCGGGGGGGTGAACACTGAAGCTTTCTTT. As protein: CASSPPGGVNTEAFF.

The CDR3 loop reads CASSRDQGANYGYTF. For the CDR3, the DNA is TGTGCCAGCAGCAGGGACCAGGGGGCTAACTATGGCTACACCTTC. The chain links TRBV9 to TRBJ1-2, with 7 nucleotides matching TRBD1. Germline CDR1 reads SGDLS; CDR2 reads YYNGEE. The J segment lost 0 bases and the V segment lost 4 bases, leaving 6 bases of the junction unmatched. The CDR3 spans 15 residues.